This T cell receptor (beta chain) was identified in a study of cytomegalovirus exposure and HLA in healthy donors. Study results and limitations: Among TCR beta chains, those listed as cytomegalovirus-associated numbered over 150.

Concerning this clone itself: Antigen: not known.

PCR primers comprised 60 Vbeta and 13 Jbeta primers. The repertoire was sequenced with immunoSEQ multiplex PCR; TCRdb's copy has only in-frame clones and lacks some. The sample carries 200,000 or so clones, over 80% recorded once. The germline V gene encodes CDR1 PRHDT and CDR2 FYEKMQ (reference sequence). The V gene end was trimmed by 5 bases and the J gene end by 3 bases; junction bases not matched to a gene: 8. The CDR3 totals 15 residues. V usage is TRBV13 and J usage is TRBJ2-7, with 9 nucleotides matching TRBD2. The source material was PBMCs. The receptor was derived from a man aged 35 to 55 in good health and CMV-seropositive. CDR3 loop: CASSPRGGLGYEQYF. The CDR3 nucleotides are TGTGCCAGCAGCCCGCGGGGGGGCCTTGGCTACGAGCAGTACTTC. The full variable domain, with the rest looked up from reference TRBV13 and TRBJ2-7, is AAGVIQSPRHLIKEKRETATLKCYPIPRHDTVYWYQQGPGQDPQFLISFYEKMQSDKGSIPDRFSAQQFSDYHSELNMSSLELGDSALYFCASSPRGGLGYEQYFGPGTRLTVT.